A selection of T cell receptor beta chains follows, all from one sample in a study of cytomegalovirus exposure and HLA in healthy donors. Libraries were prepared by immunoSEQ multiplex PCR; TCRdb keeps only in-frame clonotypes and omits some of them. This sample has 110,000 to 150,000 clones, with roughly three quarters found just once. The sample consisted of PBMCs. These receptors were collected from a female donor in good health and CMV-seronegative. CDR3s leave out the opening cysteine and the closing phenylalanine or tryptophan. A D gene is named only where the DNA matches it firmly.

j_gene,d_gene,v_gene,CDR3aa
TRBJ2-3,-,TRBV4-3,ASSPPGELPRHTQY
TRBJ2-1,-,TRBV28,ASTGGTYSHHQF
TRBJ1-1,TRBD1,TRBV7-9,SSSSARQGKAEAF
TRBJ2-7,-,TRBV7-8,ASSFPPHSSSYEQY
TRBJ1-1,-,TRBV7-2,ASSLVVSGGTEAF
TRBJ2-7,-,TRBV28,ASTWGGVEY
TRBJ2-7,TRBD1,TRBV6-4,ASSDSPTGATPSYEQY
TRBJ2-5,TRBD1,TRBV18,ASSPAAGGAETQY
TRBJ1-5,-,TRBV6-1,ASTNQYNQPQH
TRBJ2-7,-,TRBV6-5,ASSSPGTYEQY
TRBJ2-6,-,TRBV29-1,SVSEGANVLT
TRBJ1-1,TRBD1,TRBV25-1,ASTRTGLMNTEAF
TRBJ1-5,TRBD1,TRBV7-2,ASSSYRGQPQH
TRBJ2-1,TRBD1,TRBV30,AWSPRDRAFYNEQF
TRBJ2-1,TRBD2,TRBV20-1,SAVSGTQF
TRBJ1-2,-,TRBV9,ASSRGVGYGYT
TRBJ1-1,-,TRBV19,ASSIGQGGTEAF
TRBJ2-7,TRBD1,TRBV2,ASSEDRYSYEQY
TRBJ1-5,TRBD1,TRBV5-1,ASSLTGQGGQPQH
-,-,TRBV30,AWSAQYYEQY
TRBJ2-3,-,TRBV14,ASSHLPDTQY
TRBJ2-7,-,TRBV28,ASSLWEDEQY
TRBJ1-5,-,TRBV19,ASSIDPSYSNQPQH
TRBJ1-2,-,TRBV27,ASKGPGELGGYT
TRBJ2-1,TRBD2,TRBV5-1,ASSVGLAGGPYNEQF
TRBJ2-1,-,TRBV14,ASSQVQGGEQF
TRBJ1-2,-,TRBV30,AWSTDSGYGYT
TRBJ1-2,TRBD1,TRBV29-1,SDLTGAYGYT
TRBJ2-1,-,TRBV7-9,ASSERTGRTRNEQF
TRBJ1-3,-,TRBV5-4,ASSLAVGSSGNTIY
TRBJ1-1,-,TRBV5-1,ASSSQGYTEAF
TRBJ1-1,-,TRBV18,ASSPGGMNTEAF
TRBJ1-2,-,TRBV18,ATPAEEGYGYT
TRBJ1-2,-,TRBV28,ASSVSRGYNYGYT
TRBJ2-1,TRBD2,TRBV9,ASSSGTSGSIDQF
TRBJ1-3,-,TRBV5-1,ASSFLIVSGNTIY
TRBJ2-3,TRBD2,TRBV5-4,ASSLDPSGRAADTQY
TRBJ2-3,-,TRBV27,ASSHTDTQY
TRBJ2-7,-,TRBV9,ASSEDGRWSSEQY
TRBJ1-1,-,TRBV2,ASSDRGFEAF
TRBJ1-1,-,TRBV10-3,AISESSRGNTEAF
TRBJ1-5,-,TRBV27,ASSSMARSPHQPQH
TRBJ2-5,TRBD2,TRBV18,ASSPRLAGVEETQY
TRBJ1-6,-,TRBV9,ASSGDSPSSPLH
TRBJ2-3,TRBD1,TRBV5-1,ASSLGTGDIDTQY
TRBJ2-1,-,TRBV28,ASRPTDSVEQF
TRBJ2-3,-,TRBV13,ASSAATGYSTDTQY
TRBJ2-2,-,TRBV7-8,ASSLGRLTGELF
TRBJ1-1,TRBD1,TRBV5-6,ASSGTSPGQGAEAF
TRBJ1-4,-,TRBV5-6,ASSQQSGLREKLF
TRBJ2-3,-,TRBV7-8,ASSLGDFYTDTQY
-,TRBD2,TRBV5-1,ASRITSGTPYEQY
TRBJ2-3,TRBD2,TRBV27,ASSFLRLAGDYDTQY
TRBJ2-3,TRBD1,TRBV5-6,ASSLDRDTDTQY
TRBJ2-1,-,TRBV5-1,ASSLEGGSIDEQF
TRBJ1-2,TRBD1,TRBV6-1,ASIGGAPYYGYT
TRBJ1-1,TRBD1,TRBV2,ASRGTALFFQAF
TRBJ2-1,TRBD2,TRBV7-8,ASSLGTSGESEQF
TRBJ1-2,TRBD1,TRBV28,ASSGQGENGYT